Following are 10 T cell receptor beta chains from one sample sequenced in a study of T cells in Graves' hyperthyroidism and ophthalmopathy. Using RNA transcripts as the source, TCR beta CDR3 regions were amplified. First-round RT-PCR of the TCR CDR3 relied on the HTBI primer set. TCRdb ran MiXCR on the multiplex PCR reads and lists one entry per CDR3 protein. The table includes approximately 370,000 distinct CDR3 sequences, more than 13% detected once. Material: blood. All receptors derive from a woman in her thirties with Graves' hyperthyroidism.

At least ten counts were recorded for this clonotype. The chain carries TRBV6-1 and TRBJ1-5; no definite D call. The CDR3 loop spans 14 amino acids. Germline CDR1 reads MNHNS; CDR2 reads SASEGT. Trimming removed 5 bases from V and 1 base from J, with 9 bases in between. CDR3 residues: CASSSGSSNQPQHF. In nucleotides, the CDR3 is TGTGCCAGCAGTTCCGGAAGCAGCAATCAGCCCCAGCATTTT.

This clonotype was detected many times. This CDR3 reads CSASGLGLYEQYF. DNA of the CDR3: TGCAGTGCTTCGGGACTAGGTCTTTACGAGCAGTACTTC. The chain links TRBV20-1 to TRBJ2-7; 8 nucleotides agree with TRBD2. The germline CDR1 and CDR2 sequences are DFQATT and SNEGSKA (reference sequence). V was pared by 5 bases and J by 4 bases, with 7 bases of the junction left unmatched. The CDR3 is 13 residues long.

This chain uses TRBV6-1 with TRBJ1-5; D unclear. The V and J ends lost 5 bases and 0 bases respectively, with 11 bases between them. The CDR3 sequence is 15 residues long. Germline V gives CDR1 MNHNS, CDR2 SASEGT. CDR3 in amino acids: CASSYSVYSNQPQHF. The CDR3 DNA is TGTGCCAGCAGTTACAGCGTTTATAGCAATCAGCCCCAGCATTTT.

The chain has TRBV20-1 and TRBJ2-3; no definite D call. V was pared by 5 bases and J by 6 bases, with 9 bases between. Germline CDR1 reads DFQATT; CDR2 reads SNEGSKA (reference sequence). The CDR3 is 11 residues long. The CDR3 DNA is TGCAGTGCTCCTCTGAGCGATACGCAGTATTTT. Protein: CSAPLSDTQYF.

This clonotype showed up many times. The chain combines TRBV27 with TRBJ2-3; weak D call: TRBD2 (7 bases). Trimming pared 5 bases from V and 3 bases from J, leaving 18 bases between. The germline V gene has CDR1 MNHEY and CDR2 SMNVEV (reference sequence). The CDR3 totals 16 residues. Here the CDR3 reads CASSPYQGGGTDTQYF. CDR3 DNA: TGTGCCAGCAGTCCCTATCAGGGAGGGGGAACAGATACGCAGTATTTT.

Details on this clonotype: Given a much more abundant clone one base away, this may be a read error. This chain's CDR3 is CAISASETSTDTQYF. CDR3 DNA sequence: TGTGCCATCAGTGCTTCGGAAACCAGCACAGATACGCAGTATTTT. The chain joins TRBV10-3 to TRBJ2-3; D remains ambiguous. This CDR3 region has 15 residues. Deletions cut 4 bases from V and 0 bases from J, with 11 bases between. The germline CDR1 and CDR2 sequences are ENHRY and SYGVKD.

This clonotype occurred many times. The chain links TRBV6-1 to TRBJ2-1; 11 bases are shared with TRBD2. Per germline, CDR1 MNHNS and CDR2 SASEGT. Trimming took 8 bases from V and 0 from J; bases not matched to a gene: 15. This CDR3 has 19 amino acids. The CDR3: CASSSTSGVTPSSYNEQFF. In DNA form, the CDR3 reads TGTGCCAGCTCGTCGACTAGCGGGGTGACACCCAGCTCCTACAATGAGCAGTTCTTC.

There are a few counts of this clonotype. This chain connects TRBV3-1 to TRBJ1-2, with TRBD1 matching over 10 bases. After removal of 1 base from V and 8 bases from J, the junction contained 7 bases not matched to a gene. CDR1 and CDR2 from the germline V gene are LGHDT and YNNKEL (reference sequence). The CDR3 runs to 15 residues. DNA for the CDR3: TGTGCCAGCAGCCAAGGAGGGGGACAGGGGCTCGGCTACACCTTC. Translation gives CASSQGGGQGLGYTF.

This chain joins TRBV20-1 and TRBJ1-2, with 9 positions matching TRBD1. The CDR3 has 15 residues. Germline trimming cut 4 bases from V and 4 bases from J; bases unmatched to any gene: 10. The germline V gene encodes CDR1 DFQATT and CDR2 SNEGSKA (reference sequence). The CDR3 coding sequence is TGCAGTGCTATCATGCCCGGACAGGGGATCTATGGCTACACCTTC. This codes for CSAIMPGQGIYGYTF.

The chain is built from TRBV15 and TRBJ1-5; D ambiguous. Germline CDR1 reads LNHNV; CDR2 reads YYDKDF (reference sequence). The length of the CDR3 is 12 residues. The V and J ends lost 4 bases and 3 bases respectively, with 4 bases between them. For the CDR3, the DNA is TGTGCCACCAGCACGGACAATCAGCCCCAGCATTTT. Its protein product is CATSTDNQPQHF.